The present TCR beta chain was sequenced within a study of glioma-infiltrating T cells (TCRdb year 2016). About the full investigation: Glioma tissue, non-neoplastic brain tissue and matched peripheral blood mononuclear cells were used as sources from which TCR alpha- and beta-chain repertoires were sequenced. The paired cohort comprised three low-grade glioma patients, 7 or 8 primary glioblastoma patients and three non-glioma patients contributing non-neoplastic brain tissue. To measure how far tissue and blood T-cell populations diverged, each tissue-infiltrating repertoire was compared against the peripheral blood repertoire of the same patient. The full study reports these points: Very few CDR3 sequences were found to be shared between tissue and blood, and this scarcity was attributed to high CDR3 diversity and limited sampling. VJ-independent divergence between tissue and blood was lower than expected in non-neoplastic patients but higher than expected in all gliomas, particularly low-grade gliomas. Small numbers underpinned the group comparisons: roughly 8 glioblastoma patients, three low-grade glioma patients and three non-neoplastic patients.

This clonotype was recorded once. Its antigen is currently not known. One junction end does not reproduce the germline sequence, and a read error may be involved. TCR alpha and beta CDR3 regions were amplified with the iRepertoire nested amplicon-rescue multiplex PCR (arm-PCR) platform from RNA. One-step reverse transcription and amplification used roughly 90-400 ng of tissue mRNA or PBMC total RNA as input. After bead purification, a secondary multiplex PCR added Illumina adapters, and libraries were gel-purified between 200 and 400 bp. The libraries contained internal 6-nucleotide barcodes that were used for demultiplexing. The libraries were sequenced on an Illumina MiSeq using 2x220 or 2x250 nucleotide paired-end reads. The paper's processing steps were these. Paired reads were merged using FLASH 1.2.11 and aligned with BWA-MEM to the GRCh37 human genome, and TRA and TRB reads were then extracted. For V and J assignment, an IMGT-derived reference of cassette sequences and CDR3 motifs that included pseudogenes was used. Reads were translated in three frames, and productive CDR3s were defined as those with a C...FGXG motif and no stop codons. Clonotypes were defined as unique combinations of V-J cassette pair and CDR3 amino acid sequence. Reads were filtered by Hamming distance, with the threshold set by the sequence error rate of each sample in mapped regions. TCRdb applied fastp at Q25 and MiXCR to the public reads, then kept only in-frame beta chains. Identical CDR3 protein sequences are pooled into one entry, listed with their most common genes and DNA. These V and J calls rely on TCRdb rather than the paper's analysis. The sample yields 9,500 to 12,000 distinct CDR3 sequences; 56% were counted once. 20% of the sample is taken by the ten largest.

The CDR3 covers 15 residues, taking in both the cysteine and the phenylalanine. Solely the CDR3 DNA is kept, with 45 bases framed from the first base. CDR1 and CDR2, per the germline V gene, are MDHEN and SYDVKM. This TCR was recovered from a human donor with low-grade glioma or glioblastoma, undergoing nonglioma brain surgery, or in good health (not recorded which). Recombination linked TRBV28 to TRBJ1-6; a weak D assignment points to TRBD1 (6 bases agree). Sequenced sample: glioma tissue, nonneoplastic brain tissue, or PBMCs (not recorded which). The CDR3 protein: CASSSVQGVNSHLNF. Here is the DNA: TGTGCCAGCAGTTCAGTACAGGGCGTGAATTCACACCTCAACTTT.